This note documents a single TCR beta chain sequence. The data belong to a study of control samples from healthy donors and cancer patients. Clones were sequenced by immunoSEQ multiplex PCR, and TCRdb holds only the in-frame ones, with some missing. In the table there are 55,000 to 65,000 clones, roughly 86% of which are singletons. The sample consisted of PBMCs. The clonotype originates from a woman aged 55-69 years with lung cancer.

The CDR3 coding sequence is TGTGCCAGCAGCTTAGTCCCGGCCTTTAGCACAGATACGCAGTATTTT. It translates to CASSLVPAFSTDTQYF. The chain combines TRBV11-2 with TRBJ2-3; D gene ambiguous. Trimming cost V 1 base and J 0 bases, with 11 bases left between them. Germline CDR1 reads SGHAT; CDR2 reads FQNNGV. The CDR3 is made up of 16 amino acids. Variable domain in full (rest from reference TRBV11-2 and TRBJ2-3): EAGVAQSPRYKIIEKRQSVAFWCNPISGHATLYWYQQILGQGPKLLIQFQNNGVVDDSQLPKDRFSAERLKGVDSTLKIQPAKLEDSAVYLCASSLVPAFSTDTQYFGPGTRLTVL.